This T cell receptor (beta chain) was documented in a study of cytomegalovirus exposure and HLA in healthy donors. Study outcomes and limitations: Most TCR sequences were seen very rarely across donors, but some public TCRs occurred in many. Later analysis identified a missense DCLRE1C variant that was linked to TCR beta V- and J-gene trimming. Being indistinguishable, some V segments were excluded, TRBV6-2 and TRBV6-3 among them.

V shed 4 bases and J 0 bases; nucleotides not matched to a gene: 7. The CDR3 is made up of 17 amino acids. CDR1 is SGHRS, CDR2 YFSETQ, per germline. The table lists this clone with a few counts. Its antigen is undetermined. The PCR employed 60 Vbeta primers together with 13 Jbeta primers. The method was immunoSEQ multiplex PCR; TCRdb's version includes in-frame clones alone and lacks a portion of them. The sample shows 110,000 to 150,000 clones, roughly 70% of them seen only once. The sequenced sample was PBMCs. The rearrangement joins TRBV5-1 to TRBJ2-1; 10 bases are shared with TRBD2. This TCR came from a man between 60 and 70 years old in good health and CMV-seronegative. The CDR3 protein is CASSQSPSGSSYNEQFF. The CDR3 nucleotides read TGCGCCAGCAGCCAGTCCCCTAGCGGGAGCTCCTACAATGAGCAGTTCTTC.